Below, 4 T cell receptor beta chains from the same sample are listed, as sequenced in a study of blood T cell repertoires in COVID-19. Method: immunoSEQ multiplex PCR; TCRdb's copy keeps in-frame clones and lacks some. This sample has roughly 30,000 clones, with around 92% found just once. The source material was peripheral blood. These receptors were obtained from a human donor in a cohort sampled during active COVID-19.

By share, this clone counts as medium-sized. This chain joins TRBV5-8 and TRBJ1-5; D is uncertain. The length of the CDR3 is 14 residues. The V and J ends lost 2 bases and 5 bases respectively, with 11 bases between them. The germline CDR1 and CDR2 sequences are SGHTS and YDEGEE. CDR3 residues: CASSFVRVYQPQHF. The CDR3 DNA follows: TGTGCCAGCAGCTTTGTTCGGGTTTATCAGCCCCAGCATTTT.

The chain carries TRBV30 and TRBJ2-2; the match to TRBD1 covers 8 bases. Trimming cost V 5 bases and J 5 bases; bases outside gene matches: 7. The CDR3 runs 14 residues. Per germline, CDR1 GTSNPN and CDR2 SVGIG (reference sequence). The CDR3 protein is CAWSRTGSTGELFF. DNA of the CDR3: TGTGCCTGGTCTCGGACAGGGTCGACCGGGGAGCTGTTTTTT.

This clone turned up a few times. The rearrangement uses TRBV2 and TRBJ1-5, with 8 bases lining up with TRBD1. With V trimmed by 6 bases and J by 1 base, 2 bases remained unmatched. The CDR3 consists of 14 residues. Germline assignment: CDR1 SNHLY and CDR2 FYNNEI. CDR3 loop: CASRGQASNQPQHF. The CDR3 region has the DNA TGTGCCAGCAGGGGACAGGCGAGCAATCAGCCCCAGCATTTT.

The chain recombines TRBV3-1 (or the pseudogene TRBV3-2) with TRBJ1-4; 12 bases map to TRBD1. Trimming at V came to 1 base and at J to 2 bases, leaving 5 bases not matched to a gene. Germline V gene data show CDR1 as LGHDT and CDR2 as YNNKEL (reference sequence). The CDR3 consists of 18 residues. The CDR3 nucleotides read TGTGCCAGCAGCCAAGCGCGGGACAGGGGGCTGACTAATGAAAAACTGTTTTTT. It is translated as CASSQARDRGLTNEKLFF.